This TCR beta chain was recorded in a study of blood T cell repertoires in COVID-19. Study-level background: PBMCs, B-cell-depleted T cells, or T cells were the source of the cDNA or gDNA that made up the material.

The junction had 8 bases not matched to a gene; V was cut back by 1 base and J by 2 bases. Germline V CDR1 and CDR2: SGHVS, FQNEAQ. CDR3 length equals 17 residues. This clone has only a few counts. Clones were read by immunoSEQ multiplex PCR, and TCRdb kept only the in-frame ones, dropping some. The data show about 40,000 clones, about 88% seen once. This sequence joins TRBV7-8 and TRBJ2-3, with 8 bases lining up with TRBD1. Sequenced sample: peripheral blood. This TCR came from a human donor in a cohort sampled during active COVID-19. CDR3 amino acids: CASSLDGTGFSTDTQYF. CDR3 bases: TGTGCCAGCAGCTTAGACGGGACAGGCTTTTCCACAGATACGCAGTATTTT.